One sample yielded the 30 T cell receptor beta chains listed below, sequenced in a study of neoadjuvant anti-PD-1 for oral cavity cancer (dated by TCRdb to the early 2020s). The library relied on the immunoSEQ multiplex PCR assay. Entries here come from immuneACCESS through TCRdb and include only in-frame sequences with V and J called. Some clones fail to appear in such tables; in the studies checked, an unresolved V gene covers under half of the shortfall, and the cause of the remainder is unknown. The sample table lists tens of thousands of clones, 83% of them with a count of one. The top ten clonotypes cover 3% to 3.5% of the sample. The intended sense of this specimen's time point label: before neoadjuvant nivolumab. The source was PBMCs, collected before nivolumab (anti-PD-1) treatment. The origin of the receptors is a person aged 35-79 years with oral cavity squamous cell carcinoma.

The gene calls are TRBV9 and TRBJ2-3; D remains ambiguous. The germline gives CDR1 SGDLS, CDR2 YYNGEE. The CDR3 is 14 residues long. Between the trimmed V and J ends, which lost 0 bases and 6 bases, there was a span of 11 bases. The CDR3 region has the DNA TGTGCCAGCAGCGTAGCCTGGGCACTGGATACGCAGTATTTT. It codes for CASSVAWALDTQYF.

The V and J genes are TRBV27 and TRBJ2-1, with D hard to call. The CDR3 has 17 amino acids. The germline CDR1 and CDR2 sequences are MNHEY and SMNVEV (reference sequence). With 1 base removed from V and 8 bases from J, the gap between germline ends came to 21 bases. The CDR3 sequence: CASSLLIPRTSAHEQFF. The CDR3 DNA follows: TGTGCCAGCAGTTTATTAATCCCTCGGACCTCAGCGCATGAGCAGTTCTTC.

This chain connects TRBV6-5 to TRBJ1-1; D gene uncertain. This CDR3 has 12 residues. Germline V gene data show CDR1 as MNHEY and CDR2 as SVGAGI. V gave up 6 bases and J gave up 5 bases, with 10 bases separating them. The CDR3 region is CASSPPGTEAFF. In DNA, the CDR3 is TGTGCCAGCAGCCCCCCCGGGACTGAAGCTTTCTTT.

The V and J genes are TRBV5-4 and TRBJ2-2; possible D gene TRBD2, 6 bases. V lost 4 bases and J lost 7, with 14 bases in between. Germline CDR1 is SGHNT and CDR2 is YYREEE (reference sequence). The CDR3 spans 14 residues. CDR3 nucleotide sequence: TGTGCCAGCAGCCCTGGGACTTCGGGCGGGGAGCTGTTTTTT. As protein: CASSPGTSGGELFF.

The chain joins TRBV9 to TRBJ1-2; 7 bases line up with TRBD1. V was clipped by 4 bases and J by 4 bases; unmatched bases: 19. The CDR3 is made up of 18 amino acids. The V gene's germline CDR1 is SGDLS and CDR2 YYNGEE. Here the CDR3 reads CASSLTTRGGQGIYGYTF. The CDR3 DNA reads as TGTGCCAGCAGCTTAACCACCAGGGGGGGCCAAGGGATCTATGGCTACACCTTC.

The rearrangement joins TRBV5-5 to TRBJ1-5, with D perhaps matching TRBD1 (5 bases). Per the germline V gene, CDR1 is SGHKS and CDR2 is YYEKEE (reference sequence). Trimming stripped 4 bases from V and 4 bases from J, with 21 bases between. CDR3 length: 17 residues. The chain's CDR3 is CASSPSPGEGWNQPQHF. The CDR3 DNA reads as TGTGCCAGCAGCCCCAGTCCGGGGGAAGGGTGGAATCAGCCCCAGCATTTT.

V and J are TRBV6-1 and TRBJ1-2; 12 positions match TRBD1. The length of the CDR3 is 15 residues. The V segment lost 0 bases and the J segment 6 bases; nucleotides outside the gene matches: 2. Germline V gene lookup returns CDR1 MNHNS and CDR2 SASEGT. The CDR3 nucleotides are TGTGCCAGCAGTGAAGCTGGGACAGGGGGCCATGGCTACACCTTC. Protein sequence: CASSEAGTGGHGYTF.

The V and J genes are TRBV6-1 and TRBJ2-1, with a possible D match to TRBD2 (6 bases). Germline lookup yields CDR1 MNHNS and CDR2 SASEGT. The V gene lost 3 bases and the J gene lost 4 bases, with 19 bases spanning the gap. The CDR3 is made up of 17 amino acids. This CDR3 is CASSELGGVARYNEQFF. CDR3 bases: TGTGCCAGCAGTGAGTTGGGGGGAGTCGCTAGATACAATGAGCAGTTCTTC.

The CDR3 loop is CASRAYNEQFF. The DNA for the CDR3 is TGTGCCAGCCGCGCGTACAATGAGCAGTTCTTC. V usage is TRBV2 and J usage is TRBJ2-1; no clear D gene. Trimming stripped 8 bases from V and 4 bases from J, with 6 bases between. The CDR3 spans 11 residues. From germline, CDR1 is SNHLY and CDR2 FYNNEI.

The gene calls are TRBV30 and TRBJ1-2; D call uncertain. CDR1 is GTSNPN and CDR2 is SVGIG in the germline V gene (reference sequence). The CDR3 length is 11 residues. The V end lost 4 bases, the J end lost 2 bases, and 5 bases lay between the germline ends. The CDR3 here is CAWKENYGYTF. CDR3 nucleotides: TGTGCCTGGAAAGAAAACTATGGCTACACCTTC.

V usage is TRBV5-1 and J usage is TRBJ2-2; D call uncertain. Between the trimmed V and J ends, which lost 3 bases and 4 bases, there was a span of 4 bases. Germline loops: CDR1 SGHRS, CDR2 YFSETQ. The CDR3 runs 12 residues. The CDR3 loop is CASSWATGELFF. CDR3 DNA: TGCGCCAGCAGCTGGGCCACCGGGGAGCTGTTTTTT.

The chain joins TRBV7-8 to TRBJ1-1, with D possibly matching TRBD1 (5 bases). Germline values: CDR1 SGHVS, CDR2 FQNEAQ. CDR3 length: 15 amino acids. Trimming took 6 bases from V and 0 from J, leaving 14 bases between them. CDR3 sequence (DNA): TGTGCCAGCAGGGGCCTTGAGGACATGAACACTGAAGCTTTCTTT. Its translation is CASRGLEDMNTEAFF.

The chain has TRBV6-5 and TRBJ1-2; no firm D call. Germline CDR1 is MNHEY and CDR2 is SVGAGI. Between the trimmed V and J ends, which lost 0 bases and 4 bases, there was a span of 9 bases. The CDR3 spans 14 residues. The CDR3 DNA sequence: TGTGCCAGCAGTTACTCGCCGGAGGGCTATGGCTACACCTTC. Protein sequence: CASSYSPEGYGYTF.

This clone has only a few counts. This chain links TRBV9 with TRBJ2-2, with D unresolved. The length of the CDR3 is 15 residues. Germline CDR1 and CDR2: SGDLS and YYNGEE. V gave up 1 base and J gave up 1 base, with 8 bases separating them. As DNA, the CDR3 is TGTGCCAGCAGCGTACTGGCGCAGAACACCGGGGAGCTGTTTTTT. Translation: CASSVLAQNTGELFF.

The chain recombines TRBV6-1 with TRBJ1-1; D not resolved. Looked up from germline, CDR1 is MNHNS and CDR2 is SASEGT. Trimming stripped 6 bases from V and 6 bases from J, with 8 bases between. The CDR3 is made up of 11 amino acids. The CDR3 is CASRDGPEAFF. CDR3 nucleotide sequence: TGTGCCAGCAGGGACGGCCCTGAAGCTTTCTTT.

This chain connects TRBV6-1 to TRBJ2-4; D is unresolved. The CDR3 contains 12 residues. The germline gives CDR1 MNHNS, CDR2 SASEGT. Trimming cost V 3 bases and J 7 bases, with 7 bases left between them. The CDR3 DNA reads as TGTGCCAGCAGTGATCGGGTTAACATTCAGTACTTC. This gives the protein CASSDRVNIQYF.

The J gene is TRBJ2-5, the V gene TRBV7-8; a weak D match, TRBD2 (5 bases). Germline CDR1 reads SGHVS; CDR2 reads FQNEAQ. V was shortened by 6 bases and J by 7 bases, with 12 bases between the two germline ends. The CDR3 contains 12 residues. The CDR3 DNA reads TGTGCCAGCAGGGCCAGAGGAGGGACCCAGTACTTC. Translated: CASRARGGTQYF.

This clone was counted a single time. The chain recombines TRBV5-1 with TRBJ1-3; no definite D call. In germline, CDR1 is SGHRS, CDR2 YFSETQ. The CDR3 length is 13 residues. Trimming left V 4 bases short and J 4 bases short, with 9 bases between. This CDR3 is CASSPRQGNTIYF. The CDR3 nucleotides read TGCGCCAGCAGCCCACGGCAAGGAAACACCATATATTTT.

The CDR3 region has the DNA TGTGCCAGCAACCCACAATCGGGAGGGACTGAAGCTTTCTTT. It specifies CASNPQSGGTEAFF. The gene calls are TRBV7-9 and TRBJ1-1; the D is unclear. Between the trimmed V and J ends, which lost 7 bases and 5 bases, there was a span of 17 bases. This CDR3 spans 14 amino acids. Germline V CDR1 and CDR2: SEHNR, FQNEAQ (reference sequence).

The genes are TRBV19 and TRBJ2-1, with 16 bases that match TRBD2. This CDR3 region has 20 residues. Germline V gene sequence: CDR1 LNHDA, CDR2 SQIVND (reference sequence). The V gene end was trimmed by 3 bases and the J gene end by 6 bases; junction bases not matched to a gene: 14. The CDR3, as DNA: TGTGCCAGTAGTATGCTCCCGGGACTAGCGGGGGGGCGTACATTCAATGAGCAGTTCTTC. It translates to CASSMLPGLAGGRTFNEQFF.

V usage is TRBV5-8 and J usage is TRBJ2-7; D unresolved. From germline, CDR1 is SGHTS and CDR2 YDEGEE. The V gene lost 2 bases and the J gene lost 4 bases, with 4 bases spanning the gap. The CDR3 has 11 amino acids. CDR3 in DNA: TGTGCCAGCAGCTTCCGTTACGAGCAGTACTTC. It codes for CASSFRYEQYF.

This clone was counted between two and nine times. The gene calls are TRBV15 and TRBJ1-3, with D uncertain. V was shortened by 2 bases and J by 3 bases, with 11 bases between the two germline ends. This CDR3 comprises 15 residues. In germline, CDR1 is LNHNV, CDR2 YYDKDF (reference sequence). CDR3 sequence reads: CATSRPSEGGNTIYF. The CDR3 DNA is TGTGCCACCAGCAGACCCTCCGAGGGTGGAAACACCATATATTTT.

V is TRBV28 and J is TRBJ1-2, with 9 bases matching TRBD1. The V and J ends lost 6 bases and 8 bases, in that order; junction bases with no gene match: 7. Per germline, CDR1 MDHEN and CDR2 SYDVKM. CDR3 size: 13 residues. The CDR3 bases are TGTGCCAGCAGCGACACAGGGGGCTGGGGCTACACCTTC. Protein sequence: CASSDTGGWGYTF.

CDR3: CASSSLAGGVENTQYF. As DNA, the CDR3 is TGTGCCAGCAGCTCACTAGCGGGAGGTGTGGAAAATACGCAGTATTTT. The chain uses TRBV7-8 and TRBJ2-3; 12 nucleotides line up with TRBD2. Germline CDR1 is SGHVS and CDR2 is FQNEAQ. The CDR3 has 16 amino acids. With V trimmed by 4 bases and J by 7 bases, 9 bases remained unmatched.

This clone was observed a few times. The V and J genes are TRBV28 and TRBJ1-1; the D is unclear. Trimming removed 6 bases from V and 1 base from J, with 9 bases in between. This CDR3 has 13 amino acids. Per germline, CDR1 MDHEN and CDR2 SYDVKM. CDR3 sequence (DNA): TGTGCCAGCAGGACAACTTCGAACACTGAAGCTTTCTTT. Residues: CASRTTSNTEAFF.

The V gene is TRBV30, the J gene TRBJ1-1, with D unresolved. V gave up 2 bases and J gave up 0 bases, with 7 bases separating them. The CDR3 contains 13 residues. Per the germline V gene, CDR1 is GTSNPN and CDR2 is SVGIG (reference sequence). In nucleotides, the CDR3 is TGTGCCTGGAGTTCCAACTTGAACACTGAAGCTTTCTTT. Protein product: CAWSSNLNTEAFF.

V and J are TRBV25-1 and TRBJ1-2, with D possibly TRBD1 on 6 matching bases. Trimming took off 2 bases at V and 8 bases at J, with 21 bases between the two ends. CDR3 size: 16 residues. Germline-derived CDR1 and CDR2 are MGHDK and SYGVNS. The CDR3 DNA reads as TGTGCCAGCAGTGAAATTGCAGGGGCGGCGCGAGAAGGCTACACCTTC. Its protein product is CASSEIAGAAREGYTF.

The DNA of the CDR3 is TGTGCCAGCAGCTTAAGATACAATGAGCAGTTCTTC. Translating it yields CASSLRYNEQFF. V usage is TRBV13 and J usage is TRBJ2-1; D is ambiguous. CDR3 length: 12 residues. Looked up from germline, CDR1 is PRHDT and CDR2 is FYEKMQ (reference sequence). Between the trimmed V and J ends, which lost 2 bases and 4 bases, there was a span of 3 bases. Together with reference TRBV13 and TRBJ2-1, the CDR3 gives the full variable domain: AAGVIQSPRHLIKEKRETATLKCYPIPRHDTVYWYQQGPGQDPQFLISFYEKMQSDKGSIPDRFSAQQFSDYHSELNMSSLELGDSALYFCASSLRYNEQFFGPGTRLTVL.

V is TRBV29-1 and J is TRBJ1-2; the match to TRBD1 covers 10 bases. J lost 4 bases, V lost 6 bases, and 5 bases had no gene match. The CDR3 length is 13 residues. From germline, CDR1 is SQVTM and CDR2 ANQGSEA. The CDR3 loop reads CSVDRGTGYGYTF. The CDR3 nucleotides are TGCAGCGTGGACAGGGGGACCGGCTATGGCTACACCTTC.

The CDR3 loop is CASSPGRLPYGYTF. The CDR3 region has the DNA TGTGCCAGCAGCCCGGGACGCCTACCCTATGGCTACACCTTC. The genes are TRBV5-6 and TRBJ1-2, with TRBD1 as a possible D gene (5 bases). The CDR3 consists of 14 residues. The V and J ends lost 4 bases and 4 bases respectively, with 14 bases between them. Germline V gene data show CDR1 as SGHDT and CDR2 as YYEEEE. Full variable domain (missing parts from reference TRBV5-6 and TRBJ1-2): DAGVTQSPTHLIKTRGQQVTLRCSPKSGHDTVSWYQQALGQGPQFIFQYYEEEERQRGNFPDRFSGHQFPNYSSELNVNALLLGDSALYLCASSPGRLPYGYTFGSGTRLTVV.